The source of this T cell receptor beta chain is a study of T cells in Graves' hyperthyroidism and ophthalmopathy. Study-wide results and limits: Most thyroid clonotypes that were expanded above 0.001 also turned up in blood. Model-based prediction identified ophthalmopathy a median around 6.7 months prior to its onset.

The CDR3 runs 12 residues. Trimming left V 8 bases short and J 3 bases short, with 10 bases between. Germline loops: CDR1 SGHTA, CDR2 FQGTGA. Worth noting for this clonotype: Its antigen is unknown.

The study excluded patients with uncontrolled infection, other autoimmune disease, pregnancy or lactation. Together with thyroid ultrasound, orbital computed tomography, serum thyroxine and TRAb, clinical symptoms were used for diagnoses. Researchers amplified the TCR beta CDR3 regions from RNA transcripts. First-round RT-PCR with HTBI primers amplified the TCR CDR3 region. TCRdb independently ran MiXCR on the multiplex PCR reads; one entry per CDR3 protein. The sample has 480,000 or so distinct CDR3 sequences; about 46% are singletons. Sequencing was performed on peripheral blood or thyroid tissue (not recorded which). The chain combines TRBV7-3 with TRBJ2-5; D is unresolved. The receptor comes from an adult woman with Graves' disease, either hyperthyroidism or ophthalmopathy (not recorded which). The CDR3 sequence: CASSPPEETQYF. The CDR3 DNA reads TGTGCCAGCTCACCACCGGAAGAGACCCAGTACTTC.